The T cell receptor (beta chain) described here comes from a study of shared clonotypes between healthy human individuals. Study in general: Ranging from 18 to 49 in age, donors were two women and a few men.

CDR3 length: 16 residues. Germline V gene sequence: CDR1 SGHRS, CDR2 YFSETQ. Trimming removed 0 bases from V and 3 bases from J; junction bases left unmatched: 7. All donors were healthy HIV-negative adults lacking recent acute infections or vaccinations. Donors, without exception, were Caucasian adults residing in Nashville, Tennessee. Each subset's genomic DNA was split evenly across several immunoSEQ plates. Using immunoSEQ multiplex PCR, the repertoire was profiled, and TCRdb retains in-frame clones only, with some absent. Of about 560,000 clones in the sample, roughly four fifths are singletons; the top ten hold approximately 12%.

The source of this sequence is a woman aged 40 to 55 in good health. Some clones in this sample may be carry-over from other donors' samples. Sequencing used PBMCs. The chain employs TRBV5-1 and TRBJ2-3, with 7 bases identical to TRBD1. CDR3 in amino acids: CASSLGSGGGTDTQYF. The CDR3 DNA reads as TGCGCCAGCAGCTTGGGGTCAGGGGGTGGAACAGATACGCAGTATTTT.